This T cell receptor (beta chain) was documented in a study of a mutant IDH1 vaccine in newly diagnosed glioma. Looking at the study overall: Vaccination of patients was performed eight times, in weeks 1, 3, 5, 7, 11, 15, 19 and 23.

This clone was seen only a few times. Its antigen is as yet unknown. Stated time point: week 11, during vaccination. Topical imiquimod was applied with each vaccine dose, which held 300 ug of mutant IDH1 20-mer peptide. Donors harbored newly found WHO grade 3 or 4 IDH1-mutant, ATRX-lost astrocytomas. Profiling relied on immunoSEQ multiplex PCR, and the TCRdb table lists in-frame clones only, not all of them. The sample contains 120,000 or so clones, roughly 77% of which appear only once. CDR3 length: 15 residues. Trimming took 3 bases from V and 3 from J; bases not matched to a gene: 8. CDR1 and CDR2 from the germline V gene are SGHRS and YFSETQ. General study points: Pseudoprogression showed no apparent link to changes in top peripheral T cell clonotypes.

The source of this sequence is a man aged 35-49 years with glioma. The genes are TRBV5-1 and TRBJ1-1, with 7 positions matching TRBD1. The input for sequencing was PBMCs, taken from a glioma patient whose treatment included an IDH1 peptide vaccine. The CDR3 is CASSWGQWGHTEAFF. The CDR3 DNA reads TGCGCCAGCAGCTGGGGACAGTGGGGGCACACTGAAGCTTTCTTT.